The 30 T cell receptor beta chains below come from one sample, sequenced in a study of human T cells and chemical hapten exposure (dated by TCRdb to about 2021). The meaning of the sample's time point label: patch test 1, 2 weeks after DPC sensitization. This specimen's treatment or condition label, interpreted: therapeutic diphenylcyclopropenone sensitization with weekly scalp DPC. Receptor amplification or capture employed RACE. Sequenced using a NextSeq 500. The public reads were quality trimmed at Q25 with fastp and then assembled into clones with MiXCR by TCRdb, keeping productive beta chains. Rows merge per CDR3 protein into single entries with the most common DNA and genes. In all, the sample holds some 180,000 distinct CDR3 sequences, and approximately 20% of those were seen once. About 7% of the sample comes from the top ten. The sequencing used whole blood, collected in connection with sensitization to the hapten diphenylcyclopropenone (DPC). The receptor set was obtained from a woman between 45 and 65 years old with alopecia areata. Some clones in this sample may be carry-over from other donors' samples.

This clonotype appeared a few times. The chain couples TRBV20-1 to TRBJ1-1; D is uncertain. Per germline, CDR1 DFQATT and CDR2 SNEGSKA (reference sequence). The V gene lost 3 bases and the J gene lost 4 bases, with 15 bases spanning the gap. There are 14 residues in the CDR3. The CDR3 region has the DNA TGCAGTGCTAGGGGGAGATTTAGGCTCACTGAAGCTTTCTTT. Translated, it gives CSARGRFRLTEAFF.

The chain carries TRBV20-1 and TRBJ1-1; D not resolved. The CDR3 covers 14 residues. Between the trimmed V and J ends, which lost 0 bases and 1 base, there was a span of 9 bases. Looked up from germline, CDR1 is DFQATT and CDR2 is SNEGSKA (reference sequence). The CDR3 loop is CSAREWTANTEAFF. The CDR3 nucleotides are TGCAGTGCTAGAGAATGGACGGCGAACACTGAAGCTTTCTTT.

The chain carries TRBV5-5 and TRBJ1-1; unclear D gene. Per the germline V gene, CDR1 is SGHKS and CDR2 is YYEKEE (reference sequence). Trimming left V 4 bases short and J 0 bases short, with 13 bases between. This CDR3 is built from 15 residues. The CDR3 sequence is CASSQRTGMNTEAFF. CDR3 in DNA: TGTGCCAGCAGCCAGCGGACGGGCATGAACACTGAAGCTTTCTTT. Full variable domain (outside the CDR3, taken from reference TRBV5-5 and TRBJ1-1): DAGVTQSPTHLIKTRGQQVTLRCSPISGHKSVSWYQQVLGQGPQFIFQYYEKEERGRGNFPDRFSARQFPNYSSELNVNALLLGDSALYLCASSQRTGMNTEAFFGQGTRLTVV.

This clonotype was observed a handful of times. The chain links TRBV27 to TRBJ1-4; D is uncertain. This CDR3 comprises 15 residues. Germline-derived CDR1 and CDR2 are MNHEY and SMNVEV (reference sequence). The ends were cut back, 5 bases at V and 0 bases at J, with 10 bases in the middle. The CDR3 sequence: CASSPRRATNEKLFF. As DNA, the CDR3 is TGTGCCAGCAGTCCCCGTCGCGCAACTAATGAAAAACTGTTTTTT.

This clonotype was detected a few times. The chain employs TRBV29-1 and TRBJ2-3, with D unresolved. V lost 4 bases to trimming and J lost 4 bases, with 6 bases between them. CDR1 is SQVTM, CDR2 ANQGSEA, per germline. CDR3 length: 11 residues. DNA for the CDR3: TGCAGCGTTGCCGGGTCAGATACGCAGTATTTT. Encoded protein: CSVAGSDTQYF.

The CDR3 here is CASSLQPPTTEAFF. Here the CDR3 DNA reads TGCGCCAGCAGCTTGCAGCCCCCCACCACTGAAGCTTTCTTT. V is TRBV5-1 and J is TRBJ1-1; D is undetermined. V lost 1 base, J lost 4 bases, and 11 bases lay in between. Germline-derived CDR1 and CDR2 are SGHRS and YFSETQ. The CDR3 loop spans 14 amino acids.

This clonotype was found a few times. V gene TRBV29-1 combines with J gene TRBJ2-1; 13 nucleotides match TRBD2. In germline, CDR1 is SQVTM, CDR2 ANQGSEA. The ends lost 8 bases at V and 6 bases at J; junction bases unmatched: 7. This CDR3 is 14 amino acids long. CDR3 amino acids: CSIRLAGGFNEQFF. The CDR3 DNA is TGCAGCATAAGACTAGCGGGAGGATTCAATGAGCAGTTCTTC.

Notes on this clonotype: At one end, the junction sequence differs from germline, possibly due to a read error. V gene TRBV20-1 combines with J gene TRBJ2-1; 8 bases agree with TRBD1. The CDR3 extends over 15 amino acids. Germline CDR1 is DFQATT and CDR2 is SNEGSKA (reference sequence). The CDR3 loop reads CSPSQAGGLYNEQFF. The CDR3 DNA sequence: TGCAGTCCTAGCCAGGCAGGGGGCCTATACAATGAGCAGTTCTTC.

This clonotype was detected many times. The rearrangement links TRBV5-1 to TRBJ2-7; D unresolved. The CDR3 sequence is 13 residues long. Trimming stripped 0 bases from V and 0 bases from J, with 4 bases between. Germline V lookup: CDR1 SGHRS, CDR2 YFSETQ. This CDR3 reads CASSLEDSYEQYF. The CDR3 DNA is TGCGCCAGCAGCTTGGAAGACTCCTACGAGCAGTACTTC.

This clonotype was observed a few times. V and J are TRBV10-2 and TRBJ1-3, with TRBD1 matching 10 bases. This CDR3 has 15 residues. J lost 2 bases, V lost 6 bases, and 4 bases had no gene match. Germline V gives CDR1 WSHSY, CDR2 SAAADI. CDR3 sequence (DNA): TGCGCCAGCAGCCGGACAGGGGGACCTGGAAACACCATATATTTT. Encoded protein: CASSRTGGPGNTIYF.

This clonotype was found many times. The rearrangement uses TRBV27 and TRBJ2-1; 14 bases fit TRBD2. V shed 5 bases, J shed 6 bases, and the junction held 6 bases outside the gene matches. The CDR3 runs to 16 residues. Germline V gene sequence: CDR1 MNHEY, CDR2 SMNVEV (reference sequence). The CDR3 protein is CASSPRLAGGPNEQFF. As DNA, the CDR3 is TGTGCCAGCAGTCCCAGACTAGCGGGAGGGCCCAATGAGCAGTTCTTC.

The rearrangement joins TRBV5-5 to TRBJ2-1; TRBD2 might be the D (6 bases). The CDR3 consists of 14 residues. Between the trimmed V and J ends, which lost 7 bases and 4 bases, there was a span of 15 bases. CDR1 and CDR2 (germline): SGHKS, YYEKEE (reference sequence). The CDR3 DNA is TGTGCCAGCCGCCGTGATAGCGGTTACAATGAGCAGTTCTTC. Translated, it gives CASRRDSGYNEQFF.

The chain has TRBV29-1 and TRBJ1-1, with 8 nucleotides matching TRBD1. The CDR3 loop spans 12 amino acids. Trimming cost V 5 bases and J 10 bases; bases outside gene matches: 9. Germline CDR1 SQVTM, CDR2 ANQGSEA. The DNA for the CDR3 is TGCAGCGTTACCGACCCAGGGACAGGAGCTTTCTTT. Residues: CSVTDPGTGAFF.

This clonotype turned up a few times. The rearrangement joins TRBV5-1 to TRBJ1-1; D unresolved. Germline V gene sequence: CDR1 SGHRS, CDR2 YFSETQ. The CDR3 has 15 amino acids. V lost 0 bases, J lost 0 bases, and 9 bases lay in between. The CDR3 region is CASSLGLSLNTEAFF. CDR3 DNA: TGCGCCAGCAGCTTGGGTTTGAGTTTGAACACTGAAGCTTTCTTT. The variable domain in full, with the rest retrieved from reference TRBV5-1 and TRBJ1-1, is KAGVTQTPRYLIKTRGQQVTLSCSPISGHRSVSWYQQTPGQGLQFLFEYFSETQRNKGNFPGRFSGRQFSNSRSEMNVSTLELGDSALYLCASSLGLSLNTEAFFGQGTRLTVV.

The chain couples TRBV7-9 to TRBJ2-1, with 11 bases matching TRBD2. CDR3 length: 17 amino acids. Looked up from germline, CDR1 is SEHNR and CDR2 is FQNEAQ (reference sequence). After removal of 2 bases from V and 4 bases from J, the junction contained 7 bases not matched to a gene. The CDR3 sequence is CASSLPSGRLRYNEQFF. CDR3 DNA: TGTGCCAGCAGCTTACCTAGCGGGAGGCTGAGATACAATGAGCAGTTCTTC. Looking up the rest from reference TRBV7-9 and TRBJ2-1 gives the full variable domain: DTGVSQNPRHKITKRGQNVTFRCDPISEHNRLYWYRQTLGQGPEFLTYFQNEAQLEKSRLLSDRFSAERPKGSFSTLEIQRTEQGDSAMYLCASSLPSGRLRYNEQFFGPGTRLTVL.

This clonotype was seen more than once but under ten times. This chain links TRBV29-1 with TRBJ2-7; 8 bases map to TRBD1. CDR1 is SQVTM, CDR2 ANQGSEA, per germline. The CDR3 spans 13 residues. The V and J ends lost 3 bases and 2 bases, in that order; junction bases with no gene match: 3. The CDR3 here is CSVDGQGTYEQYF. The CDR3, as DNA: TGCAGCGTTGACGGACAGGGAACCTACGAGCAGTACTTC.

This clonotype came up many times. The chain couples TRBV24-1 to TRBJ1-5; TRBD1 is a possible D gene (5 bases). Germline V gives CDR1 KGHDR, CDR2 SFDVKD. This CDR3 has 14 amino acids. Trimming cost V 12 bases and J 0 bases, with 14 bases left between them. The CDR3 nucleotides are TGTGCCGCCTCGGGACCGTATAGCAATCAGCCCCAGCATTTT. Translation: CAASGPYSNQPQHF.

This clonotype was recorded a few times. The chain uses TRBV5-4 and TRBJ2-2, with a possible D match to TRBD1 (6 bases). The V end lost 2 bases, the J end lost 7 bases, and 12 bases lay between the germline ends. Germline values: CDR1 SGHNT, CDR2 YYREEE (reference sequence). The CDR3 contains 14 residues. The CDR3 protein is CASSLGGIIGELFF. The DNA for the CDR3 is TGTGCCAGCAGCTTAGGGGGAATTATCGGGGAGCTGTTTTTT.

This chain connects TRBV30 to TRBJ2-1, with 11 nucleotides matching TRBD2. Germline lookup yields CDR1 GTSNPN and CDR2 SVGIG (reference sequence). Losses at the gene ends were 4 bases for V and 9 bases for J; bases not matched to a gene: 8. The CDR3 is 14 residues long. CDR3 coding DNA: TGTGCCTGGAACACGCCGGGGACTAGCGGTGAGCAGTTCTTC. As protein: CAWNTPGTSGEQFF.

The chain couples TRBV5-1 to TRBJ2-7; D unresolved. Germline V gene lookup returns CDR1 SGHRS and CDR2 YFSETQ. The length of the CDR3 is 14 residues. Trimming removed 4 bases at V and 1 base at J, with 12 bases between. Here the CDR3 reads CASSPMDRSYEQYF. In DNA, the CDR3 is TGCGCCAGCAGCCCCATGGACCGGTCCTACGAGCAGTACTTC.

This chain links TRBV13 with TRBJ2-7; TRBD1 agrees at 11 bases. CDR3 length equals 16 residues. Per germline, CDR1 PRHDT and CDR2 FYEKMQ (reference sequence). The trim removed 5 bases at V and 5 bases at J, leaving 11 bases unmatched. The CDR3 is CASSRGMGQGDDEQYF. CDR3 in DNA: TGTGCCAGCAGCCGAGGAATGGGACAGGGGGACGACGAGCAGTACTTC.

This clonotype showed up just a few times. V is TRBV25-1 and J is TRBJ2-7, with D hard to call. The CDR3 has 12 residues. V was cut by 4 bases and J by 4 bases, with 8 bases left in between. CDR1 and CDR2 from the germline V gene are MGHDK and SYGVNS. CDR3 coding DNA: TGTGCCAGCAGTGCCACCTTATACGAGCAGTACTTC. Protein product: CASSATLYEQYF.

This chain links TRBV7-9 with TRBJ2-1, with 10 bases that match TRBD2. The germline gives CDR1 SEHNR, CDR2 FQNEAQ (reference sequence). CDR3 length: 15 amino acids. V gave up 5 bases and J gave up 6 bases; unmatched junction bases: 7. The CDR3 DNA is TGTGCCAGCAGCCGGACTAGCGGACCGACCAATGAGCAGTTCTTC. Residues: CASSRTSGPTNEQFF.

V and J are TRBV25-1 and TRBJ2-5; possibly TRBD1 for D (6 bases). Trimming took 3 bases from V and 6 from J, leaving 14 bases between them. The CDR3 has 14 residues. Looked up from germline, CDR1 is MGHDK and CDR2 is SYGVNS. CDR3 sequence (DNA): TGTGCCAGCAGTGACCCAGGGGCCCTCAAGACCCAGTACTTC. Its translation: CASSDPGALKTQYF.

The gene calls are TRBV16 and TRBJ2-1; D gene uncertain. The germline V and J ends were trimmed by 6 bases and 7 bases, with 13 bases remaining between them. In germline, CDR1 is KGHSY, CDR2 FQNENV. This CDR3 has 13 residues. The CDR3 is CASSPTAGNEQFF. The CDR3 coding sequence is TGTGCCAGCAGTCCCACTGCTGGGAATGAGCAGTTCTTC.

This clonotype was found once. This rearrangement joins TRBV5-1 to TRBJ1-1; the D is unclear. Between the trimmed V and J ends, which lost 1 base and 0 bases, there was a span of 7 bases. The CDR3 has 14 residues. Germline CDR1 SGHRS, CDR2 YFSETQ. CDR3 residues: CASSLPNLNTEAFF. The CDR3 DNA reads as TGCGCCAGCAGCTTGCCGAATCTGAACACTGAAGCTTTCTTT.

The chain recombines TRBV7-2 with TRBJ2-7; perhaps TRBD2 as D (6 bases). CDR1 and CDR2 from the germline V gene are SGHTA and FQGNSA. Trimming shortened V by 4 bases and J by 0 bases, and 13 bases separated the two germline ends. CDR3 length: 15 residues. As DNA, the CDR3 is TGTGCCAGCAGCTCCTTAGCGGTGAGCTCCTACGAGCAGTACTTC. Residues: CASSSLAVSSYEQYF. Based on the CDR3 plus reference TRBV7-2 and TRBJ2-7, the full variable domain is GAGVSQSPSNKVTEKGKDVELRCDPISGHTALYWYRQSLGQGLEFLIYFQGNSAPDKSGLPSDRFSAERTGGSVSTLTIQRTQQEDSAVYLCASSSLAVSSYEQYFGPGTRLTVT.

The chain has TRBV10-1 and TRBJ2-7; D not certain. Germline CDR1 and CDR2: WNHNN and SYGVQD (reference sequence). The V end lost 4 bases, the J end lost 7 bases, and 14 bases lay between the germline ends. There are 13 residues in the CDR3. CDR3 in amino acids: CASSVGPAREQYF. In DNA, the CDR3 is TGCGCCAGCAGTGTCGGCCCCGCCCGGGAGCAGTACTTC.

The rearrangement uses TRBV5-6 and TRBJ2-3; TRBD1 is a possible D gene (5 bases). This CDR3 is 12 amino acids long. CDR1 SGHDT and CDR2 YYEEEE come from the germline V gene. V was trimmed by 2 bases and J by 6 bases, leaving 7 bases between them. The CDR3 here is CASSFGADTQYF. The DNA of the CDR3 is TGTGCCAGCAGCTTTGGGGCGGATACGCAGTATTTT.

This clonotype has just a few counts. This chain links TRBV5-1 with TRBJ2-1; D is undetermined. The CDR3 spans 13 residues. The germline gives CDR1 SGHRS, CDR2 YFSETQ. V lost 5 bases, J lost 7 bases, and 13 bases lay in between. The CDR3, as DNA: TGCGCCAGCAGAGACTTATACGGGAATGAGCAGTTCTTC. It yields the protein CASRDLYGNEQFF.